The 6 T cell receptor beta chains presented below share a single source sample, sequenced in a study of cytomegalovirus exposure and HLA in healthy donors (dated by TCRdb to about 2017). The library was made by the immunoSEQ multiplex PCR assay. For the multiplex PCR, a mixture combining 60 forward primers for TCR Vbeta segments and 13 reverse primers for TCR Jbeta segments was used. TCRdb mirrors the immuneACCESS table, restricted to in-frame sequences. Some clones are absent from its copies; in checked studies, under half trace to an unresolved V gene, and the reason for the others is unknown. Recorded for this sample are around 170,000 clones; roughly 77% of them occurred a single time. The ten largest make up about 2.5% of the sample. Sample: PBMCs. Receptors were obtained from a woman aged 25 to 39 in good health and CMV-seropositive.

The chain uses TRBV28 and TRBJ2-1; TRBD1 is a possible D gene (6 bases). V lost 9 bases, J lost 11 bases, and 11 bases lay in between. Germline V gene data show CDR1 as MDHEN and CDR2 as SYDVKM. The CDR3 is 10 residues long. The CDR3, as DNA: TGTGCCAGTGGACAGCTTAAGCAGTTCTTC. Translating gives CASGQLKQFF. Combining the CDR3 with reference TRBV28 and TRBJ2-1 gives the whole variable domain DVKVTQSSRYLVKRTGEKVFLECVQDMDHENMFWYRQDPGLGLRLIYFSYDVKMKEKGDIPEGYSVSREKKERFSLILESASTNQTSMYLCASGQLKQFFGPGTRLTVL.

V gene TRBV7-9 combines with J gene TRBJ2-1; D might be TRBD2 (5 bases). The CDR3 covers 15 residues. V dropped 5 bases and J dropped 0 bases, with 11 bases sitting between them. The germline CDR1 and CDR2 sequences are SEHNR and FQNEAQ (reference sequence). Here the CDR3 reads CASSPRTGSYNEQFF. CDR3 nucleotide sequence: TGTGCCAGCAGCCCACGGACTGGCTCCTACAATGAGCAGTTCTTC.

This sequence joins TRBV4-1 and TRBJ1-3, with TRBD1 matching over 9 bases. V gave up 4 bases and J gave up 4 bases; unmatched junction bases: 11. The CDR3 is 17 residues long. Germline values: CDR1 MGHRA, CDR2 YSYEKL. The CDR3 loop reads CASSRSTGTGQGNTIYF. CDR3 coding DNA: TGCGCCAGCAGCCGCTCTACGGGGACAGGGCAGGGAAACACCATATATTTT.

The chain uses TRBV4-2 and TRBJ1-5; tentative D call: TRBD1 (5 bases). Trimming removed 4 bases at V and 7 bases at J, with 17 bases between. In germline, CDR1 is LGHNA, CDR2 YNFKEQ. The CDR3 sequence is 15 residues long. This CDR3 reads CASSPFGGMGQPQHF. CDR3 DNA: TGTGCCAGCAGCCCCTTCGGGGGAATGGGCCAGCCCCAGCATTTT.

A single count supports this clone. J is TRBJ2-7 and V is TRBV6-5, with 8 bases identical to TRBD1. Germline V gene lookup returns CDR1 MNHEY and CDR2 SVGAGI. V dropped 5 bases and J dropped 3; count of bases not matched to a gene: 6. This CDR3 region has 14 residues. In DNA, the CDR3 is TGTGCCAGCAGTCCAGGACAGGGATTCTACGAGCAGTACTTC. It codes for CASSPGQGFYEQYF.

The chain employs TRBV2 and TRBJ2-2; tentatively, D is TRBD2 (5 bases). Trimming took 6 bases from V and 7 from J, leaving 21 bases between them. The length of the CDR3 is 16 residues. The germline V gene encodes CDR1 SNHLY and CDR2 FYNNEI. The CDR3, as DNA: TGTGCCAGCAGGCCAGCCGTTCTCGGGGTCGGCGGGGAGCTGTTTTTT. Amino acids: CASRPAVLGVGGELFF.